This TCR beta chain was recorded in a study of blood T cell repertoires in COVID-19. Study processing details: Amplification of reference gene primers provided the estimated nucleated cell counts. Here immunoSEQ multiplex PCR was the method, and the copy in TCRdb shows in-frame clones only, minus some. V and J calls and clone size are as listed in that table; D and trimming were resolved from the DNA. Of about 98,000 clones in the sample, approximately 78% were seen once. V was pared by 4 bases and J by 6 bases, with 17 bases between. Germline assignment: CDR1 SGHDT and CDR2 YYEEEE. The CDR3 is 14 residues long.

This receptor was obtained from a man between 60 and 75 years old with active or convalescent COVID-19. The chain is built from TRBV5-6 and TRBJ2-7, with D perhaps matching TRBD2 (6 bases). Sequencing used peripheral blood. The CDR3 loop is CASSRRRVGGEQYF. The CDR3 coding sequence is TGTGCCAGCAGCCGGAGGAGGGTTGGGGGCGAGCAGTACTTC.